This T cell receptor (beta chain) was sequenced for a study of response to subunit inactivated influenza vaccine. General study points: Each seasonal influenza vaccination recruits few new T cells, the authors suggested.

V was clipped by 3 bases and J by 2 bases; unmatched bases: 11. Looked up from germline, CDR1 is SGHDT and CDR2 is YYEEEE. There are 17 residues in the CDR3. About this clonotype itself: Its antigen is currently unknown.

From the RT-PCR reads, TCRdb called clonotypes with MiXCR, one entry per CDR3 protein. The sample lists some 500,000 distinct CDR3 sequences, 25% occurring once. The chain carries TRBV5-6 and TRBJ2-3; 8 nucleotides agree with TRBD2. The material sequenced was CD4+ T cells sorted from PBMCs, taken roughly 5 days after vaccination. This clonotype was sampled from a man aged 50-59 years who received an inactivated influenza vaccine. This chain's CDR3 is CASSSKIRTSFTDTQYF. The CDR3 DNA follows: TGTGCCAGCAGCTCCAAAATCCGGACTAGCTTCACAGATACGCAGTATTTT.